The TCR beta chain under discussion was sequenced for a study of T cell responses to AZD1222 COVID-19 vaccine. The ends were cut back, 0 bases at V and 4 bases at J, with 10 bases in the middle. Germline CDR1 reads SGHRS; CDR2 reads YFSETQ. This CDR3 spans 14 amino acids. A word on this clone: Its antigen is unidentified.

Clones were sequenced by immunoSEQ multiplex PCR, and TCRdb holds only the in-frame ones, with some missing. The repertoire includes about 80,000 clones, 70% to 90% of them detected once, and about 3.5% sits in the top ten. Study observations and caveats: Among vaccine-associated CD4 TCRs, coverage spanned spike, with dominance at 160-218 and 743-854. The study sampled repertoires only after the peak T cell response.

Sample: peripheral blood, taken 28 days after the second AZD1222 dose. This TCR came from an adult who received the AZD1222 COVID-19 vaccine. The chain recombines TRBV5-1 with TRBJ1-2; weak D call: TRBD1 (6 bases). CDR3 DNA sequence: TGCGCCAGCAGCTTGGGCAGGGGTTCCTATGGCTACACCTTC. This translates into CASSLGRGSYGYTF.